This TCR beta chain was observed in a study of pediatric ulcerative colitis. The overall study: Most patients had pancolitis, and two had left-sided colitis.

Measured with immunoSEQ multiplex PCR; TCRdb has only the in-frame clones, and not every one. Of 25,000 to 35,000 clones in the sample, around 80% were seen once. This clone was found a few times. CDR1 is SGHDN, CDR2 FVKESK, per germline. Unmatched junction bases numbered 10, after V lost 6 bases and J lost 5 bases. The CDR3 runs to 16 residues. The clonotype originates from a boy aged 10-17 years with severe ulcerative colitis. Sequencing was performed on blood. The J gene is TRBJ2-2, the V gene TRBV14; 9 nucleotides match TRBD1. CDR3 region: CASSRTGTGHTGELFF. CDR3 DNA: TGTGCCAGCAGTCGTACCGGGACAGGGCATACCGGGGAGCTGTTTTTT.